This T cell receptor (beta chain) was identified during a study of cytomegalovirus exposure and HLA in healthy donors. Study-wide findings and caveats: As a later analysis revealed, the rate of TCR association differed by HLA locus, with DRB1 most and HLA-C fewest. Data from an earlier analysis indicated that most TCR beta V segments were productive either about 87% or about 30% of the time.

Regarding donors, all were healthy bone marrow donors. Note on this clone: The antigen is undetermined.

Researchers ran the PCR with 60 Vbeta and 13 Jbeta primers. The method was immunoSEQ multiplex PCR; TCRdb's version includes in-frame clones alone and lacks a portion of them. The sample consists of approximately 91,000 clones, approximately 86% of them appearing once. This CDR3 has 12 residues. Trimming left V 1 base short and J 9 bases short, with 8 bases between. Germline loops: CDR1 SGDLS, CDR2 YYNGEE. V is TRBV9 and J is TRBJ2-1, with TRBD2 as a possible D gene (6 bases). The clonotype originates from a man under 40 in good health and CMV-seropositive. Specimen: PBMCs. CDR3 nucleotides: TGTGCCAGCAGCGTATGGGGAGGTGAGCAGTTCTTC. This translates into CASSVWGGEQFF.